These T cell receptor beta chains were read from a single sample in a study of response to subunit inactivated influenza vaccine. TCRdb reanalysed the RT-PCR reads using MiXCR and keeps one entry per CDR3 protein. The table records about 500,000 distinct CDR3 sequences, 16% of them present only once. The sequences come from CD4+ T cells sorted from PBMCs, collected around 2 years after vaccination. The receptors stem from a man between 50 and 70 years old who received an inactivated influenza vaccine. CDR3s include the opening cysteine and the closing phenylalanine or tryptophan. The order of the fields is V gene, J gene, D gene, clone size, CDR3 DNA, CDR3 protein. A D gene is named only where the DNA matches it firmly. The size of a clone is reported for some rows only, either as once, few or many, or as a class for expanded clones.

TRBV4-2	TRBJ2-2	-	many	TGTGCCAGCAGCCAAGATCTAGCGTTCACCGGGGAGCTGTTTTTT	CASSQDLAFTGELFF
TRBV18	TRBJ2-7	TRBD2	many	TGTGCCAGCTCGAACCAGGGGACTAGCGGTGACGAGCAGTACTTC	CASSNQGTSGDEQYF
TRBV6-2/TRBV6-3	TRBJ2-3	-	-	TGTGCCAGCAGTTACGCAGGGGCGCGCACAGATACGCAGTATTTT	CASSYAGARTDTQYF
TRBV20-1	TRBJ2-1	-	few	TGCAGTGCTAGTCGCAGCGGTCGTTGGTTTGAGCAGTTCTTC	CSASRSGRWFEQFF
TRBV29-1	TRBJ2-5	-	few	TGCAGCGTTGTTCCCGGGGAGGAGACCCAGTACTTC	CSVVPGEETQYF
TRBV28	TRBJ2-4	-	few	TGTGCCAGCAGTAACGCTATCGGCAGGGGTAAAAACATTCAGTACTTC	CASSNAIGRGKNIQYF
TRBV28	TRBJ2-7	TRBD2	few	TGTGCCAGCAGTACGAGCGGGAGGGGGGGCTACGAGCAGTACTTC	CASSTSGRGGYEQYF
TRBV28	TRBJ2-4	TRBD1	-	TGTGCCAGCAGTCCCGGGACAGCCGCGGTCATTCAGTACTTC	CASSPGTAAVIQYF
TRBV10-3	TRBJ2-7	TRBD1	-	TGTGCCATCAGTAATGGACAGGAAGCTCCCTACGAGCAGTACTTC	CAISNGQEAPYEQYF
TRBV29-1	TRBJ2-3	-	-	TGCAGCGTTGGTGGAGCGGGCGGGGCAGATACGCAGTATTTT	CSVGGAGGADTQYF
TRBV7-2	TRBJ2-5	-	-	TGTGCCAGCAGCTTCCAGGGGCCCCAAGAGACCCAGTACTTC	CASSFQGPQETQYF
TRBV7-9	TRBJ1-1	-	-	TGTGCCAGCAGCTTAGGGGACATATACACTGAAGCTTTCTTT	CASSLGDIYTEAFF
TRBV20-1	TRBJ2-7	TRBD1	many	TGCAGTGCTACCAACAGGGGAGACGAGCAGTACTTC	CSATNRGDEQYF
TRBV6-1	TRBJ1-1	TRBD1	few	TGTGCCAGCAGCTCCAACCCAGGGGGCATAGCTGAAGCTTTCTTT	CASSSNPGGIAEAFF
TRBV11-2	TRBJ2-1	-	-	TGTGCCAGCAGCTTAGCGTTTAGCGGTGGATACAATGAGCAGTTCTTC	CASSLAFSGGYNEQFF
TRBV6-1	TRBJ1-5	-	many	TGTGCCAGCAGTCCGGAACAGGGACCCAATCAGCCCCAGCATTTT	CASSPEQGPNQPQHF
TRBV20-1	TRBJ2-3	TRBD2	-	TGCAGTGCTAGAGACGGGCGGGGGAGCACAGATACGCAGTATTTT	CSARDGRGSTDTQYF
TRBV2	TRBJ2-2	TRBD2	few	TGTGCCAGCAGTTGGGACTACCTCACCGGGGAGCTGTTTTTT	CASSWDYLTGELFF
TRBV27	TRBJ2-1	TRBD2	few	TGTGCCAGCAGTCCACAAGTGACTAGCCATGAGCAGTTCTTC	CASSPQVTSHEQFF
TRBV28	TRBJ1-6	TRBD1	-	TGTGCCAGCAGTGGACAGGCGGGGAGACCCCTCCACTTT	CASSGQAGRPLHF
TRBV20-1	TRBJ2-5	TRBD1	-	TGCAGTGCTAGCCCCATGGGACAGGGAACAGAGACCCAGTACTTC	CSASPMGQGTETQYF
TRBV7-2	TRBJ1-5	-	few	TGTGCCAGCAGCCTTTGGATGAGCAATCAGCCCCAGCATTTT	CASSLWMSNQPQHF
TRBV12-3/TRBV12-4	TRBJ2-5	TRBD2	-	TGTGCCAGCAGTTTACGCCGGACTAGCGGGAACCAAGAGACCCAGTACTTC	CASSLRRTSGNQETQYF
TRBV20-1	TRBJ1-2	-	many	TGCACAACCAACCGAGACCCTGGCTACACCTTC	CTTNRDPGYTF
TRBV7-2	TRBJ2-1	TRBD2	-	TGTGCCAGCAGCTTAAGTAGCGGGGTAGCCTACAATGAGCAGTTCTTC	CASSLSSGVAYNEQFF
TRBV4-2	TRBJ1-4	-	few	TGTGCCAGCAGCCCGTACAGGGCTAATGAAAAACTGTTTTTT	CASSPYRANEKLFF
TRBV30	TRBJ2-3	TRBD1	many	TGTGCCTGGAGTATGGGACAGGGGTCCAGGAATACGCAGTATTTT	CAWSMGQGSRNTQYF
TRBV20-1	TRBJ2-1	-	-	TGCAGTGCCCTGGGACCCCTCTCCTACAATGAGCAGTTCTTC	CSALGPLSYNEQFF
TRBV5-1	TRBJ2-1	-	many	TGCGCCAGCAGCTACCAGGGGGGCAATGAGCAGTTCTTC	CASSYQGGNEQFF
TRBV5-1	TRBJ1-1	-	once	TGCGCCAGCAGCATTAGGAAAGCGGACACTGAAGCTTTCTTT	CASSIRKADTEAFF
TRBV7-2	TRBJ1-2	-	few	TGTGCCAGCAGCTTAGGGGTGACGGCTACCTATGGCTACACCTTC	CASSLGVTATYGYTF
TRBV20-1	TRBJ2-1	-	few	TGCAGTGCGGAGGGGACCTCCTACAATGAGCAGTTCTTC	CSAEGTSYNEQFF
TRBV5-1	TRBJ2-7	-	-	TGCGCCAGCAGCTTGCGTCCGGAAACAAAATACGAGCAGTACTTC	CASSLRPETKYEQYF
TRBV7-9	TRBJ2-5	TRBD2	few	TGTGCCAGCAGCCCAAGTTGGGCTAGCGGGATACAAGAGACCCAGTACTTC	CASSPSWASGIQETQYF
TRBV20-1	TRBJ1-6	-	many	TGCAGTGCTAGAGATCCGGACCAGGGTAGTTCACCCCTCCACTTT	CSARDPDQGSSPLHF
TRBV20-1	TRBJ2-7	-	-	TGCAGTGCTAGATTTAGTACTTACGAGCAGTACTTC	CSARFSTYEQYF
TRBV4-3	TRBJ1-4	TRBD1	-	TGCGCCAGCAGCCAAGTTCGTTACGGACAGGATGCAACTAATGAAAAACTGTTTTTT	CASSQVRYGQDATNEKLFF
TRBV6-5	TRBJ1-2	TRBD1	few	TGTGCCAGCAGTTACTCGACCGGGACAGGGGGCGGAGGCTACACCTTC	CASSYSTGTGGGGYTF
TRBV3-1	TRBJ1-1	-	-	TGTGCCAGCAGACGACAGTGGGACACTGAAGCTTTCTTT	CASRRQWDTEAFF
TRBV12-3/TRBV12-4	TRBJ2-3	TRBD2	-	TGTGCCAGCAGACGAGCGGGAGGCACAGATACGCAGTATTTT	CASRRAGGTDTQYF
TRBV25-1	TRBJ1-4	-	-	TGTGCCAGCAGTGAATATTGGACGGATGAAAAACTGTTTTTT	CASSEYWTDEKLFF
TRBV30	TRBJ2-5	TRBD1	-	TGTGCCGGGACAGGGAGGGAGACCCAGTACTTC	CAGTGRETQYF
TRBV29-1	TRBJ2-2	TRBD2	-	TGCAGCGTTTTCGGGACTAGTGGGGCCGGGGAGCTGTTTTTT	CSVFGTSGAGELFF
TRBV3-1	TRBJ2-5	-	-	TGTGCCAGCAGCCATTGGCTACTCCAAGAGACCCAGTACTTC	CASSHWLLQETQYF
TRBV6-2/TRBV6-3	TRBJ2-7	-	-	TGTGCCAGCAGTCGCGGGACACCAGCCTACGAGCAGTACTTC	CASSRGTPAYEQYF
TRBV20-1	TRBJ1-4	-	-	TGCAGTGCTAGAGCGGGGTGGAGTGAAAAACTGTTTTTT	CSARAGWSEKLFF
TRBV5-1	TRBJ2-7	-	few	TGCGCCAGCAGCCGATTACCGACAGGTACCTACGAGCAGTACTTC	CASSRLPTGTYEQYF
TRBV7-9	TRBJ2-7	-	-	TGTGCCAGCAGCTTATCGGTGGGACCCTACGAGCAGTACTTC	CASSLSVGPYEQYF
TRBV7-2	TRBJ2-1	TRBD2	-	TGTGCCAGCAGCCGCCAGGGACTAGCGGACTACAATGAGCAGTTCTTC	CASSRQGLADYNEQFF
TRBV7-7	TRBJ2-6	TRBD1	-	TGTGCCAGCAGCGCCGGACAGGGTTCGCCTGGGGCCAACGTCCTGACTTTC	CASSAGQGSPGANVLTF
TRBV29-1	TRBJ2-3	-	few	TGCAGCGTTGCCGAGGGCCACACAGATACGCAGTATTTT	CSVAEGHTDTQYF
TRBV5-6	TRBJ1-5	-	many	TGTGCCAGCAGTCTTGGCCCCTATAGCAATCAGCCCCAGCATTTT	CASSLGPYSNQPQHF
TRBV20-1	TRBJ2-1	-	-	TGCAGTGGAGGAGGGATTGACAATGAGCAGTTCTTC	CSGGGIDNEQFF
TRBV5-1	TRBJ1-4	-	-	TGCGCCAGCAGCCCCCTCCGGGCGGCTAATGAAAAACTGTTTTTT	CASSPLRAANEKLFF
TRBV28	TRBJ2-6	TRBD1	-	TGTGCCAGCAGTTTGCCCGGGACAGGGGGTCCCCTTTCCAGCTCTGGGGCCAACGTCCTGACTTTC	CASSLPGTGGPLSSSGANVLTF
TRBV15	TRBJ2-2	-	few	TGTGCCACCAGCAGAGGGGCAGGGCTAACCGGGGAGCTGTTTTTT	CATSRGAGLTGELFF
TRBV7-2	TRBJ2-1	TRBD2	once	TGTGCCAGCACCCGCGGAGCGGGGGGGCACAATGAGCAGTTCTTC	CASTRGAGGHNEQFF
TRBV3-1	TRBJ2-5	-	many	TGTGCCAGCAGCCAAGGTTTAAAGGAGACCCAGTACTTC	CASSQGLKETQYF
TRBV2	TRBJ1-2	TRBD1	few	TGTGCCAGCAGTGGGGGACAGTCGAGAATCCGTCGAGGTGGCTACACCTTC	CASSGGQSRIRRGGYTF